This note documents a single T cell receptor beta chain sequence. The sample is drawn from a study of blood T cell repertoires in COVID-19. As for the study in general: Both acute and convalescent COVID-19 samples were obtained from the United States, Italy and Spain.

Trimming pared 1 base from V and 4 bases from J, leaving 16 bases between. Germline CDR1 is SGHDN and CDR2 is FVKESK. The CDR3 spans 16 residues. In the authors' methods: Using reference gene primer amplification, nucleated cell counts were estimated. Sequencing used immunoSEQ multiplex PCR; TCRdb keeps in-frame clones, though not all of them. D and trimming come from the DNA, and the V and J calls and clone size come from that table. Of roughly 400,000 clones in the sample, more than 70% were seen once. All enrollees were roughly 18 to 100 years old and from about two dozen US areas. In the 2 weeks before study entry, exposed participants met a COVID-19 case, which was PCR-confirmed or clinician-diagnosed.

The source is a woman under 30 who had been exposed to COVID-19. The chain is built from TRBV14 and TRBJ1-2; D gene unclear. What was sequenced was PBMCs or T cells enriched from blood (not recorded which). The CDR3 DNA is TGTGCCAGCAGCCAAGTTGGCCTTGTCTCCAGCTATGGCTACACCTTC. This gives the protein CASSQVGLVSSYGYTF.